The T cell receptor (beta chain) under discussion was sequenced for a study of cytomegalovirus exposure and HLA in healthy donors. Study-wide findings and caveats: Later analysis found that TCR beta chains associated with HLA were more clonally expanded than other, equally common chains. TCR beta sequences reportedly predicted most subjects' HLA-A and HLA-B alleles accurately. Several of the most significant clusters were apparently associated with common viral pathogens in a later analysis. About 87% or about 30% of the time was how often most TCR beta V segments were productive, according to an earlier analysis.

PCR used 60 Vbeta primers and 13 Jbeta primers. Data came from immunoSEQ multiplex PCR; TCRdb stores just in-frame clones and leaves some out. The table lists hundreds of thousands of clones, around 70% of them singletons. A single count supports this clone. Its cognate antigen is unknown. The receptor's source is a man aged 40-55 years in good health and CMV-seropositive. The sample was PBMCs.

CDR3 bases: TGTGCCAGCAGCTTGCCCGAGAGCTCCTACGAGCAGTACTTC. It specifies CASSLPESSYEQYF. The chain employs TRBV5-4 and TRBJ2-7; D call uncertain. The CDR3 has 14 amino acids. Germline lookup yields CDR1 SGHNT and CDR2 YYREEE (reference sequence). Trimming cost V 1 base and J 0 bases, with 8 bases left between them.